The next 30 T cell receptor beta chains were all read from a single sample in a study of CD8+ T cells in alopecia areata. TCR sequencing used cDNA made by reverse transcription of extracted RNA. The table came from immunoSEQ multiplex PCR; TCRdb's copy has only in-frame clones and leaves some out. The sample lists more than 100,000 clones, roughly 50% occurring once. The sequencing input was CD4+ T cells sorted from blood. These receptors were obtained from a human donor in good health.

V is TRBV5-1 and J is TRBJ1-4, with no clear D. The CDR3 spans 12 residues. Per the germline V gene, CDR1 is SGHRS and CDR2 is YFSETQ. V lost 6 bases and J 4 bases, leaving 7 bases between the germline ends. CDR3 bases: TGCGCCAGCACTACGGGTAATGAAAAACTGTTTTTT. It encodes CASTTGNEKLFF.

The CDR3 spells CSVVPGEETQYF. The CDR3 nucleotides are TGCAGCGTTGTTCCAGGGGAAGAGACCCAGTACTTC. The chain employs TRBV29-1 and TRBJ2-5; possible D gene TRBD1, 6 bases. The CDR3 runs to 12 residues. Germline V gene sequence: CDR1 SQVTM, CDR2 ANQGSEA. V gave up 4 bases and J gave up 3 bases, with 9 bases separating them.

The rearrangement uses TRBV15 and TRBJ2-1, with D perhaps TRBD2 (6 bases). The CDR3 has 12 amino acids. Germline V lookup: CDR1 LNHNV, CDR2 YYDKDF (reference sequence). V was pared by 1 base and J by 10 bases, with 8 bases between. The CDR3 sequence is CATSRGGTEQFF. The CDR3 bases are TGTGCCACCAGCAGAGGCGGGACCGAGCAGTTCTTC. The complete variable domain, with remaining parts taken from reference TRBV15 and TRBJ2-1, reads DAMVIQNPRYQVTQFGKPVTLSCSQTLNHNVMYWYQQKSSQAPKLLFHYYDKDFNNEADTPDNFQSRRPNTSFCFLDIRSPGLGDTAMYLCATSRGGTEQFFGPGTRLTVL.

The chain couples TRBV2 to TRBJ1-5; D might be TRBD1 (5 bases). This CDR3 is 14 amino acids long. V lost 1 base, J lost 5 bases, and 9 bases lay in between. The V gene's germline CDR1 is SNHLY and CDR2 FYNNEI. CDR3 region: CASSEGRVDQPQHF. The DNA of the CDR3 is TGTGCCAGCAGTGAAGGCAGGGTTGATCAGCCCCAGCATTTT.

This clone was counted only a few times. The genes are TRBV7-9 and TRBJ2-1; no reliable D call. Germline CDR1 and CDR2: SEHNR and FQNEAQ (reference sequence). There are 16 residues in the CDR3. The V and J ends lost 5 bases and 8 bases respectively, with 22 bases between them. The DNA for the CDR3 is TGTGCCAGCAGCCCCCCCAAGGGTCTCCCGGGCGATGAGCAGTTCTTC. This translates into CASSPPKGLPGDEQFF.

The J gene is TRBJ1-5, the V gene TRBV10-3; maybe TRBD1 (6 bases). The germline V and J ends were trimmed by 3 bases and 5 bases, with 11 bases remaining between them. Germline V gene data show CDR1 as ENHRY and CDR2 as SYGVKD. The CDR3 contains 14 residues. The CDR3 DNA sequence: TGTGCCATCAGTGAAAGACAGGCCGATCAGCCCCAGCATTTT. It specifies CAISERQADQPQHF.

This sequence joins TRBV6-6 and TRBJ2-7; D is perhaps TRBD2 (5 bases). The CDR3 length is 16 residues. The ends were cut back, 4 bases at V and 2 bases at J, with 18 bases in the middle. CDR1 and CDR2 (germline): MNHNY, SVGAGI (reference sequence). The DNA for the CDR3 is TGTGCCAGCAGTTGGCGTTCGGGGTCGGCCCCCTACGAGCAGTACTTC. Its protein product is CASSWRSGSAPYEQYF.

This clone is labeled medium-sized (0.01 to 0.1%). This rearrangement joins TRBV7-2 to TRBJ2-7; TRBD1 matches 10 bases. V trimming: 4 bases; J trimming: 6 bases; junction bases outside the gene matches: 9. Germline loops: CDR1 SGHTA, CDR2 FQGNSA. CDR3 length equals 15 residues. The DNA of the CDR3 is TGTGCCAGCAGCTCCCTTGGACAGGGGGTTATCGAGCAGTACTTC. Amino acids: CASSSLGQGVIEQYF. The whole variable domain, filled in from reference TRBV7-2 and TRBJ2-7, reads GAGVSQSPSNKVTEKGKDVELRCDPISGHTALYWYRQSLGQGLEFLIYFQGNSAPDKSGLPSDRFSAERTGGSVSTLTIQRTQQEDSAVYLCASSSLGQGVIEQYFGPGTRLTVT.

The gene calls are TRBV7-8 and TRBJ1-1, with 8 bases lining up with TRBD1. Trimming removed 4 bases from V and 0 bases from J; junction bases left unmatched: 16. Germline CDR1 and CDR2: SGHVS and FQNEAQ. The CDR3 extends over 19 amino acids. The CDR3 nucleotides read TGTGCCAGCAGCTCCGGACAGGGAGACCGTATATCTTTGAACACTGAAGCTTTCTTT. This encodes CASSSGQGDRISLNTEAFF.

The V gene is TRBV5-4, the J gene TRBJ2-5, with a weak D call TRBD2 (5 bases). Germline V gene sequence: CDR1 SGHNT, CDR2 YYREEE (reference sequence). V gave up 0 bases and J gave up 4 bases, with 13 bases separating them. The CDR3 is 15 residues long. The CDR3 nucleotides read TGTGCCAGCAGCTTGGATCCGGGCGCGGGAGAGACCCAGTACTTC. Protein product: CASSLDPGAGETQYF.

This clone was recorded a few times. V gene TRBV7-6 combines with J gene TRBJ2-5, with 11 positions matching TRBD2. V trimming: 3 bases; J trimming: 5 bases; junction bases outside the gene matches: 2. The germline V gene encodes CDR1 SGHVS and CDR2 FNYEAQ. The CDR3 is made up of 14 amino acids. The CDR3 spells CASSLGLAAETQYF. The CDR3 nucleotides read TGTGCCAGCAGCTTGGGACTAGCGGCGGAGACCCAGTACTTC.

The V call is TRBV4-2, the J call TRBJ2-3; D is possibly TRBD1 (6 bases). Germline V gene lookup returns CDR1 LGHNA and CDR2 YNFKEQ. Deletions cut 1 base from V and 2 bases from J, with 10 bases between. This CDR3 contains 15 residues. CDR3 in DNA: TGTGCCAGCAGCCAAGGGACAGCCCCCACAGATACGCAGTATTTT. Amino acids: CASSQGTAPTDTQYF.

The chain combines TRBV4-1 with TRBJ1-4; no definite D call. V lost 1 base, J lost 6 bases, and 9 bases lay in between. Looked up from germline, CDR1 is MGHRA and CDR2 is YSYEKL. The CDR3 spans 14 residues. The CDR3 spells CASSQVRGYEKLFF. The DNA for the CDR3 is TGCGCCAGCAGCCAAGTTCGCGGGTATGAAAAACTGTTTTTT.

This clone was seen once. This sequence joins TRBV5-6 and TRBJ1-5, with 7 bases fitting TRBD1. Germline V gene lookup returns CDR1 SGHDT and CDR2 YYEEEE. Losses at the gene ends were 4 bases for V and 3 bases for J; bases not matched to a gene: 4. The CDR3 runs 14 residues. The CDR3 spells CASSLRGINQPQHF. For the CDR3, the DNA is TGTGCCAGCAGCCTCAGGGGGATCAATCAGCCCCAGCATTTT.

The V call is TRBV4-3, the J call TRBJ1-1; TRBD1 matches 11 bases. CDR1 is LGHNA, CDR2 YSLEER, per germline. The CDR3 extends over 15 amino acids. Trimming removed 0 bases from V and 5 bases from J; junction bases left unmatched: 2. CDR3 protein: CASSQEWDRGTEAFF. CDR3 DNA sequence: TGCGCCAGCAGCCAAGAATGGGACAGGGGGACTGAAGCTTTCTTT.

V gene TRBV4-1 combines with J gene TRBJ2-5; D possibly corresponds to TRBD2 (6 bases). Germline V CDR1 and CDR2: MGHRA, YSYEKL. The CDR3 is 15 residues long. The V end was cut by 2 bases, the J end by 0 bases, with 10 bases between. This CDR3 reads CASSQTGLNQETQYF. The CDR3 bases are TGCGCCAGCAGCCAAACGGGACTGAACCAAGAGACCCAGTACTTC.

The J gene is TRBJ2-1, the V gene TRBV5-1; 7 positions agree with TRBD2. Trimming removed 5 bases from V and 10 bases from J; junction bases left unmatched: 9. The CDR3 totals 13 residues. Germline V gene data show CDR1 as SGHRS and CDR2 as YFSETQ. CDR3 in amino acids: CASRWRGSNEQFF. The CDR3 nucleotides are TGCGCCAGCAGATGGCGGGGGTCAAACGAGCAGTTCTTC.

CDR3 nucleotides: TGCGCCAGCAACGGTCGGAGAATTAGCAATCAGCCCCAGCATTTT. Translating gives CASNGRRISNQPQHF. V gene TRBV23-1 combines with J gene TRBJ1-5; D is unresolved. TRBV23-1 is recorded as an ORF, its role being uncertain. This CDR3 is built from 15 residues. Trimming removed 7 bases at V and 0 bases at J, with 13 bases between.

The chain combines TRBV29-1 with TRBJ1-1, with D possibly TRBD1 on 6 matching bases. This CDR3 contains 15 residues. Germline CDR1 and CDR2: SQVTM and ANQGSEA. V was pared by 7 bases and J by 1 base, with 19 bases between. The CDR3 region is CSADKGGYWNTEAFF. The CDR3, as DNA: TGCAGCGCCGATAAAGGGGGGTACTGGAACACTGAAGCTTTCTTT.

V and J are TRBV5-1 and TRBJ2-6, with D hard to call. V was clipped by 4 bases and J by 0 bases, with 17 bases between them. Germline V gene sequence: CDR1 SGHRS, CDR2 YFSETQ. CDR3 length equals 18 residues. The CDR3 is CASSARINPVSGANVLTF. Here the CDR3 DNA reads TGCGCCAGCAGCGCCAGAATTAACCCTGTCTCTGGGGCCAACGTCCTGACTTTC.

The V call is TRBV27, the J call TRBJ2-7, with a weak D call TRBD1 (6 bases). The CDR3 sequence is 18 residues long. Trimming removed 5 bases at V and 0 bases at J, with 23 bases between. Germline-derived CDR1 and CDR2 are MNHEY and SMNVEV (reference sequence). The CDR3 loop reads CASSQRLQRTASSYEQYF. In DNA, the CDR3 is TGTGCCAGCAGTCAACGTCTGCAGAGGACAGCGAGCTCCTACGAGCAGTACTTC.

This clone was seen a handful of times. The V call is TRBV18, the J call TRBJ2-3; 9 positions agree with TRBD2. The CDR3 is made up of 14 amino acids. Germline lookup yields CDR1 KGHSH and CDR2 LQKENI. V lost 2 bases to trimming and J lost 5 bases; unmatched junction nucleotides: 2. CDR3 DNA: TGTGCCAGCTCACCAGTGACTAGCGGAGATACGCAGTATTTT. It yields the protein CASSPVTSGDTQYF.

The chain is built from TRBV30 and TRBJ1-2; unclear D gene. V lost 3 bases and J lost 4, with 15 bases in between. The CDR3 runs 14 residues. Germline V gene lookup returns CDR1 GTSNPN and CDR2 SVGIG (reference sequence). The CDR3 region has the DNA TGTGCCTGGAGCTTACAACGGGGTTTCTATGGCTACACCTTC. Its protein is CAWSLQRGFYGYTF.

The chain is built from TRBV6-1 and TRBJ1-2; the D is unclear. This CDR3 region has 14 residues. With 8 bases removed from V and 8 bases from J, the gap between germline ends came to 21 bases. The V gene's germline CDR1 is MNHNS and CDR2 SASEGT. CDR3 in amino acids: CASGPGPGRYGYTF. The DNA for the CDR3 is TGTGCCAGCGGACCCGGGCCAGGTCGGTACGGCTACACCTTC.

This CDR3 reads CASSPRDTYGYTF. The DNA of the CDR3 is TGTGCCAGTAGTCCTCGGGACACCTATGGCTACACCTTC. The chain combines TRBV19 with TRBJ1-2, with D maybe TRBD1 (6 bases). The CDR3 consists of 13 residues. CDR1 and CDR2 from the germline V gene are LNHDA and SQIVND (reference sequence). The V gene lost 5 bases and the J gene lost 4 bases, with 11 bases spanning the gap.

The chain couples TRBV19 to TRBJ1-5; TRBD1 matches at 10 bases. Trimming removed 6 bases from V and 1 base from J; junction bases left unmatched: 3. Germline CDR1 is LNHDA and CDR2 is SQIVND (reference sequence). This CDR3 spans 15 amino acids. The DNA of the CDR3 is TGTGCCAGTAGGACGGGACAGGGGAGCAATCAGCCCCAGCATTTT. Its translation: CASRTGQGSNQPQHF.

The DNA of the CDR3 is TGTGCCTGGGAGACCATTTATTCGGGACAGGTTGCCGCTGAAGCTTTCTTT. Translated: CAWETIYSGQVAAEAFF. This sequence joins TRBV30 and TRBJ1-1; 8 nucleotides align to TRBD1. The CDR3 sequence is 17 residues long. The V gene end was trimmed by 5 bases and the J gene end by 6 bases; junction bases not matched to a gene: 20. The germline CDR1 and CDR2 sequences are GTSNPN and SVGIG (reference sequence).

The chain joins TRBV2 to TRBJ1-5; D unresolved. Trimming removed 3 bases from V and 2 bases from J, with 11 bases in between. Germline V lookup: CDR1 SNHLY, CDR2 FYNNEI. The CDR3 is 15 residues long. CDR3 coding DNA: TGTGCCAGCAGTGAGGGCACATCGGGCAATCAGCCCCAGCATTTT. Amino acids: CASSEGTSGNQPQHF.

This clone was seen a single time. As DNA, the CDR3 is TGCGCCAGCAGCCAAGACGACAGGGGGCCCTACGAGCAGTACTTC. Amino acid sequence: CASSQDDRGPYEQYF. The chain combines TRBV4-3 with TRBJ2-7; 10 positions match TRBD1. The trim removed 0 bases at V and 2 bases at J, leaving 1 base unmatched. There are 15 residues in the CDR3. Germline loops: CDR1 LGHNA, CDR2 YSLEER.

The rearrangement uses TRBV30 and TRBJ1-4; 7 nucleotides line up with TRBD1. This CDR3 has 15 residues. V trimming: 3 bases; J trimming: 7 bases; junction bases outside the gene matches: 11. The germline V gene encodes CDR1 GTSNPN and CDR2 SVGIG (reference sequence). The CDR3 coding sequence is TGTGCCTGGAGCCAACCGGGGACAGTAGGTGAAAAACTGTTTTTT. Translated, it gives CAWSQPGTVGEKLFF.